Below are 24 T cell receptor beta chains sequenced from a single sample in a study of blood T cell repertoires in COVID-19. The assay was immunoSEQ multiplex PCR, and TCRdb's table has in-frame clones only and misses some. This sample yields under 150,000 clones, of which around four fifths are seen a single time; 2.5% to 3% belongs to the top ten. The specimen was peripheral blood. Receptors were obtained from a woman between 40 and 55 years old with active or convalescent COVID-19.

The V call is TRBV6-5, the J call TRBJ2-3, with TRBD2 as a possible D gene (6 bases). The germline CDR1 and CDR2 sequences are MNHEY and SVGAGI. Trimming removed 6 bases from V and 1 base from J, with 14 bases in between. The CDR3 has 15 residues. CDR3 amino acids: CASRMEGFGTDTQYF. CDR3 in DNA: TGTGCCAGCAGAATGGAGGGCTTCGGCACAGATACGCAGTATTTT.

The CDR3 loop is CASSWDRGANTGELFF. Here the CDR3 DNA reads TGTGCCAGCAGCTGGGACAGAGGGGCGAACACCGGGGAGCTGTTTTTT. V gene TRBV14 combines with J gene TRBJ2-2; 7 bases line up with TRBD1. Germline V lookup: CDR1 SGHDN, CDR2 FVKESK. V shed 5 bases and J 0 bases; nucleotides not matched to a gene: 6. The CDR3 is made up of 16 amino acids.

The chain combines TRBV7-7 with TRBJ2-1; 13 bases map to TRBD2. The CDR3 is 14 amino acids. V dropped 5 bases and J dropped 15; count of bases not matched to a gene: 10. CDR1 is SSHAT and CDR2 is FNYEAQ in the germline V gene (reference sequence). The CDR3 coding sequence is TGTGCCAGCAGCCGAGGACTAGCGGGAGAGCTGCTGTTCTTC. It specifies CASSRGLAGELLFF.

The chain carries TRBV11-2 and TRBJ2-7; D perhaps matches TRBD2 (5 bases). The CDR3 runs to 12 residues. The V and J ends lost 5 bases and 3 bases respectively, with 8 bases between them. From germline, CDR1 is SGHAT and CDR2 FQNNGV. The CDR3 DNA sequence: TGTGCCAGCAGCCCAACTAGCTACGAGCAGTACTTC. Amino acids: CASSPTSYEQYF.

This chain uses TRBV28 with TRBJ2-7, with 8 bases lining up with TRBD1. V gave up 3 bases and J gave up 5 bases; unmatched junction bases: 3. Germline V lookup: CDR1 MDHEN, CDR2 SYDVKM. CDR3 length equals 13 residues. CDR3 loop: CASSLPGGDEQYF. As DNA, the CDR3 is TGTGCCAGCAGTTTGCCAGGGGGCGACGAGCAGTACTTC.

In this sample, this clone turned up once. CDR3 sequence (DNA): TGTGCCAGCAGCCCACTTACCTACAATGAGCAGTTCTTC. This encodes CASSPLTYNEQFF. This chain uses TRBV5-6 with TRBJ2-1; D remains ambiguous. Looked up from germline, CDR1 is SGHDT and CDR2 is YYEEEE. V dropped 4 bases and J dropped 2 bases, with 7 bases sitting between them. The CDR3 runs to 13 residues. Full variable domain (outside the CDR3, taken from reference TRBV5-6 and TRBJ2-1): DAGVTQSPTHLIKTRGQQVTLRCSPKSGHDTVSWYQQALGQGPQFIFQYYEEEERQRGNFPDRFSGHQFPNYSSELNVNALLLGDSALYLCASSPLTYNEQFFGPGTRLTVL.

The chain carries TRBV5-5 and TRBJ2-7, with D perhaps TRBD2 (5 bases). With 4 bases removed from V and 0 bases from J, the gap between germline ends came to 8 bases. This CDR3 comprises 13 residues. Germline V gene lookup returns CDR1 SGHKS and CDR2 YYEKEE (reference sequence). CDR3 residues: CASSLRDSYEQYF. As DNA, the CDR3 is TGTGCCAGCAGCCTCCGGGACTCCTACGAGCAGTACTTC.

J is TRBJ2-3 and V is TRBV14; possibly TRBD1 for D (5 bases). Germline assignment: CDR1 SGHDN and CDR2 FVKESK. The CDR3 is made up of 13 amino acids. The V gene lost 5 bases and the J gene lost 5 bases, with 11 bases spanning the gap. The chain's CDR3 is CASSYDRLDTQYF. For the CDR3, the DNA is TGTGCCAGCAGCTACGACAGATTAGATACGCAGTATTTT.

The chain links TRBV19 to TRBJ1-1; a weak D match, TRBD1 (6 bases). V lost 0 bases to trimming and J lost 3 bases, with 23 bases between them. In germline, CDR1 is LNHDA, CDR2 SQIVND (reference sequence). The CDR3 has 19 residues. The CDR3 nucleotides are TGTGCCAGTAGTATAGATCCTCGGTCTAAGTCGGACAGACACACTGAAGCTTTCTTT. It specifies CASSIDPRSKSDRHTEAFF.

The chain has TRBV7-2 and TRBJ2-1, with TRBD2 identical over 8 bases. The CDR3 runs to 15 residues. Germline CDR1 is SGHTA and CDR2 is FQGNSA. J lost 11 bases, V lost 1 base, and 10 bases had no gene match. CDR3 in amino acids: CASSLGWQRGSKQFF. As DNA, the CDR3 is TGTGCCAGCAGCTTAGGGTGGCAGCGGGGGAGTAAGCAGTTCTTC.

The CDR3, as DNA: TGCGCCAGCAGCTTTGACCCGGGACAGGGAACCCACACCGGCTACACCTTC. Residues: CASSFDPGQGTHTGYTF. This chain connects TRBV5-1 to TRBJ1-2; 9 bases match TRBD1. V was clipped by 2 bases and J by 8 bases; unmatched bases: 16. Per germline, CDR1 SGHRS and CDR2 YFSETQ. The CDR3 is made up of 17 amino acids.

The V call is TRBV28, the J call TRBJ1-3, with D tentatively TRBD1 (6 bases). CDR3 length: 16 amino acids. Germline assignment: CDR1 MDHEN and CDR2 SYDVKM. The V end was cut by 4 bases, the J end by 8 bases, with 21 bases between. The CDR3 loop reads CASSSQGRILGDTIYF. The CDR3, as DNA: TGTGCCAGCAGTTCACAGGGTAGGATCCTAGGGGACACCATATATTTT.

The gene calls are TRBV5-6 and TRBJ1-1; 7 bases agree with TRBD1. The CDR3 covers 16 residues. J was trimmed by 13 bases and V by 3 bases; bases with no gene match: 21. Germline V CDR1 and CDR2: SGHDT, YYEEEE. The CDR3 loop reads CASSSLGLQGGTDIFF. DNA for the CDR3: TGTGCCAGCAGCTCTCTAGGGCTGCAGGGGGGTACAGATATTTTCTTT.

V usage is TRBV28 and J usage is TRBJ1-1; D might be TRBD1 (5 bases). The CDR3 runs to 13 residues. Deletions cut 8 bases from V and 0 bases from J, with 10 bases between. Germline CDR1 and CDR2: MDHEN and SYDVKM. DNA of the CDR3: TGTGCCAGCGGGGCGGTCATGAACACTGAAGCTTTCTTT. Amino acid sequence: CASGAVMNTEAFF.

The sample holds many counts of this clone. J is TRBJ1-1 and V is TRBV28, with D perhaps TRBD1 (5 bases). Looked up from germline, CDR1 is MDHEN and CDR2 is SYDVKM. V lost 4 bases and J lost 3, with 18 bases in between. This CDR3 is 16 amino acids long. The CDR3 loop is CASSSFVGGGDTEAFF. The CDR3, as DNA: TGTGCCAGCAGTTCTTTCGTGGGAGGAGGGGACACTGAAGCTTTCTTT.

This chain connects TRBV27 to TRBJ2-1; 7 nucleotides align to TRBD2. Germline V CDR1 and CDR2: MNHEY, SMNVEV (reference sequence). The CDR3 contains 15 residues. J lost 7 bases, V lost 5 bases, and 11 bases had no gene match. CDR3 in DNA: TGTGCCAGCAGTAAGACTAGCCCTCAGAATAATGAGCAGTTCTTC. It translates to CASSKTSPQNNEQFF.

The rearrangement links TRBV6-5 to TRBJ1-1, with TRBD1 matching 9 bases. The CDR3 is 15 residues long. CDR1 and CDR2 (germline): MNHEY, SVGAGI. The ends lost 4 bases at V and 4 bases at J; junction bases unmatched: 7. The CDR3 spells CASSSTGTGRTEAFF. The DNA for the CDR3 is TGTGCCAGCAGTTCCACCGGGACAGGGCGCACTGAAGCTTTCTTT.

This chain uses TRBV7-9 with TRBJ1-6, with TRBD1 matching 9 bases. Germline V gene lookup returns CDR1 SEHNR and CDR2 FQNEAQ (reference sequence). The V gene end was trimmed by 0 bases and the J gene end by 8 bases; junction bases not matched to a gene: 8. The CDR3 runs to 17 residues. The CDR3 region is CASSLAFGTGRDSPLHF. The CDR3 DNA is TGTGCCAGCAGCTTAGCTTTCGGGACAGGGAGGGATTCACCCCTCCACTTT.

This clone was seen a single time. The chain has TRBV29-1 and TRBJ2-7, with 8 bases matching TRBD1. J gave up 2 bases and V 4 bases, and 16 bases lay outside the gene matches. Per the germline V gene, CDR1 is SQVTM and CDR2 is ANQGSEA. The CDR3 spans 17 residues. CDR3 amino acids: CSVVGVTGASPAYEQYF. The CDR3 DNA reads TGCAGCGTTGTGGGGGTGACAGGGGCCTCACCAGCCTACGAGCAGTACTTC.

The rearrangement links TRBV4-1 to TRBJ1-5, with TRBD1 identical over 9 bases. Germline V CDR1 and CDR2: MGHRA, YSYEKL. The ends lost 4 bases at V and 6 bases at J; junction bases unmatched: 7. CDR3 length equals 15 residues. The CDR3 region is CASSPGTGSAQPQHF. CDR3 DNA: TGCGCCAGCAGCCCCGGGACAGGGAGTGCTCAGCCCCAGCATTTT.

The J gene is TRBJ2-7, the V gene TRBV4-3; 10 positions match TRBD2. Germline V CDR1 and CDR2: LGHNA, YSLEER. This CDR3 comprises 20 residues. The J segment lost 0 bases and the V segment lost 3 bases, leaving 17 bases of the junction unmatched. The CDR3 DNA reads TGCGCCAGCAGCCACCCAAGCGGGAGGGAAGGGAGAGAGGGCTCCTACGAGCAGTACTTC. Translation gives CASSHPSGREGREGSYEQYF.

The chain is built from TRBV12-3 or TRBV12-4 and TRBJ1-3; D ambiguous. The CDR3 extends over 12 amino acids. V was pared by 3 bases and J by 4 bases, with 4 bases between. In DNA, the CDR3 is TGTGCCAGCAGTTTCCCGGGAAACACCATATATTTT. Translating it yields CASSFPGNTIYF.

The chain links TRBV30 to TRBJ1-2; D possibly corresponds to TRBD1 (6 bases). Germline CDR1 and CDR2: GTSNPN and SVGIG (reference sequence). CDR3 length equals 14 residues. Trimming removed 4 bases at V and 7 bases at J, with 19 bases between. This chain's CDR3 is CAWNKPANRAGYTF. For the CDR3, the DNA is TGTGCCTGGAATAAGCCGGCGAACAGGGCTGGCTACACCTTC.

This clone has only one observation. V usage is TRBV7-9 and J usage is TRBJ2-3; 7 bases are shared with TRBD2. This CDR3 is 14 amino acids long. Germline CDR1 is SEHNR and CDR2 is FQNEAQ (reference sequence). Trimming took 6 bases from V and 3 from J; bases not matched to a gene: 6. The CDR3 protein is CASRDGRETDTQYF. CDR3 coding DNA: TGTGCCAGCAGAGATGGGAGGGAAACAGATACGCAGTATTTT.